This TCR beta chain was identified in a study of blood T cell repertoires in COVID-19. The overall study: COVID-19 samples from acute and convalescent phases originated in the United States, Italy and Spain.

Original processing methods: Cell counts per sample came from amplifying reference gene primers. Generated by immunoSEQ multiplex PCR, the TCRdb table keeps only in-frame clones and is missing some. V and J calls and clone size are copied from that table; D and trimming were computed from the DNA. The repertoire holds hundreds of thousands of clones, 75% to 85% seen once, with about 9.3% in the top ten. Trimming removed 3 bases at V and 0 bases at J, with 8 bases between. This CDR3 comprises 13 residues. CDR1 is SQVTM, CDR2 ANQGSEA, per germline. A few counts support this clone. The study recruited people aged roughly 18 to 100 years across approximately 24 US areas. Cohort allocation depended upon clinical history that participants reported.

The sequence was obtained from a woman aged 50 to 65 with acute COVID-19. The genes are TRBV29-1 and TRBJ1-1; D unclear. Sample: PBMCs or T cells enriched from blood (not recorded which). Here the CDR3 DNA reads TGCAGCGTTGAGAGAGGTATGAACACTGAAGCTTTCTTT. This gives the protein CSVERGMNTEAFF.